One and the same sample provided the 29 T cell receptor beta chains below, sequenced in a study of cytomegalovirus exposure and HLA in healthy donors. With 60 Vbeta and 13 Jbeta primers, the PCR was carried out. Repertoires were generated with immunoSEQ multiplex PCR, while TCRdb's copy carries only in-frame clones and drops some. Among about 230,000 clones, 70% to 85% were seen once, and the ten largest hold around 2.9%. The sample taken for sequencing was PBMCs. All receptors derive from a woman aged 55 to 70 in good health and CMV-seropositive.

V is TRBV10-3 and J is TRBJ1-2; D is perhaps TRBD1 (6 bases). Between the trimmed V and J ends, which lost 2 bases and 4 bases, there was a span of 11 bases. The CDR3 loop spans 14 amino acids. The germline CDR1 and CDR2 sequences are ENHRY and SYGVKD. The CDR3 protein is CAISEEGTIYGYTF. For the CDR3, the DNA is TGTGCCATCAGTGAGGAGGGGACAATCTATGGCTACACCTTC.

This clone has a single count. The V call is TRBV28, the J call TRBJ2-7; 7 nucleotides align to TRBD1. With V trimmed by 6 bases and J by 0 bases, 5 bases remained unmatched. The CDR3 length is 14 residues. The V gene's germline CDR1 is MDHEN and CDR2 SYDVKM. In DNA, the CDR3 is TGTGCCAGCAGGAAACAGGGGAGCTCCTACGAGCAGTACTTC. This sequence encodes CASRKQGSSYEQYF.

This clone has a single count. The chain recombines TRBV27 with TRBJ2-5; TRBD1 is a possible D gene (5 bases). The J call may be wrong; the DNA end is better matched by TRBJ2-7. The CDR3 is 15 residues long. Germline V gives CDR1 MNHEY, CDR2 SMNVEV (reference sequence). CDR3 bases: TGTGCCAGCAGCCCTCATCGACAGTACCCCTACGAGCAGTACTTC. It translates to CASSPHRQYPYEQYF.

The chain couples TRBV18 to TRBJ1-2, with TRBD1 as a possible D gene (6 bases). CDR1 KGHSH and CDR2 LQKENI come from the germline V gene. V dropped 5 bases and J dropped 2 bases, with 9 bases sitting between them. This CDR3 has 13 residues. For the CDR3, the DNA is TGTGCCAGCTCAGGACAGTTAAACTATGGCTACACCTTC. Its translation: CASSGQLNYGYTF.

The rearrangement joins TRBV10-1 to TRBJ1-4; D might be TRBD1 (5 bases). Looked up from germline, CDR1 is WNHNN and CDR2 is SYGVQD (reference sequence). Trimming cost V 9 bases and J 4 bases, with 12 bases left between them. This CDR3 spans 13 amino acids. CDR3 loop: CASSRVVNEKLFF. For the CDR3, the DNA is TGCGCCAGTTCCAGGGTCGTTAATGAAAAACTGTTTTTT.

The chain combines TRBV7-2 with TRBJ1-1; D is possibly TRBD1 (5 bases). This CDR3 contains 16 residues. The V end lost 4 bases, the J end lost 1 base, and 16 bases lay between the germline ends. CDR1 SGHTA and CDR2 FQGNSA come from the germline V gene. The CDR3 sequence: CASSSLNPGGNTEAFF. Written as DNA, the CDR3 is TGTGCCAGCAGCTCTCTTAATCCCGGGGGGAACACTGAAGCTTTCTTT.

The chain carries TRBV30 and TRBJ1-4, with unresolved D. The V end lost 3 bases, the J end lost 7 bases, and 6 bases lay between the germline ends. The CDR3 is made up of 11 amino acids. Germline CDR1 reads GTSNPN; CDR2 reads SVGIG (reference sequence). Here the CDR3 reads CAWSRSEKLFF. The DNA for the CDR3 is TGTGCCTGGAGCCGCAGTGAAAAACTGTTTTTT.

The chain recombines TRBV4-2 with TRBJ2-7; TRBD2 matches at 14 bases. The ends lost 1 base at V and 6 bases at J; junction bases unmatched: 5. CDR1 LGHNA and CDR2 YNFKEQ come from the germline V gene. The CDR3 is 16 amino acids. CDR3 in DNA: TGTGCCAGCAGCCAAGCGGGACTAGCGGGAGAGGGCGAGCAGTACTTC. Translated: CASSQAGLAGEGEQYF.

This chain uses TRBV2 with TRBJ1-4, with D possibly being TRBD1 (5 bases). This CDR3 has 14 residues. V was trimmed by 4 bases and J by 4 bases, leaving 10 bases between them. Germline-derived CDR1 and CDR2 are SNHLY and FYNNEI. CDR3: CASSVLTDNEKLFF. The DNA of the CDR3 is TGTGCCAGCAGTGTTCTGACAGATAATGAAAAACTGTTTTTT.

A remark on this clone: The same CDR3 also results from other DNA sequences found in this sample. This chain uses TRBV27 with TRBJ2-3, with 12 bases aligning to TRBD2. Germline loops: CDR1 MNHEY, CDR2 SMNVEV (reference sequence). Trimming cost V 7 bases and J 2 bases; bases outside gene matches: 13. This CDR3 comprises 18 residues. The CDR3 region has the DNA TGTGCCAGCACCCACAGGGGACTAGCGGGTTATGCCACAGATACGCAGTATTTT. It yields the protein CASTHRGLAGYATDTQYF.

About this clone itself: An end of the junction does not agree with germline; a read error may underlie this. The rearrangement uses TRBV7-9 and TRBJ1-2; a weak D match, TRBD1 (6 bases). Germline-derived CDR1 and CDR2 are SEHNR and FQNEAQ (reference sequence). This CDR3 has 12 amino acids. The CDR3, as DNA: TGTTCCAGCAGCCCAGGGGACTATGGCTACACCTTC. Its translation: CSSSPGDYGYTF.

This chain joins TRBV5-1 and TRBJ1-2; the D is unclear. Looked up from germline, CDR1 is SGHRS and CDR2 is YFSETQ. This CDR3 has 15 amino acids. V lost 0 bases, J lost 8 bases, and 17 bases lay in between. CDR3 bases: TGCGCCAGCAGCTTGGGGCGCGGCTGGGTTGGCGGCTACACCTTC. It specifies CASSLGRGWVGGYTF.

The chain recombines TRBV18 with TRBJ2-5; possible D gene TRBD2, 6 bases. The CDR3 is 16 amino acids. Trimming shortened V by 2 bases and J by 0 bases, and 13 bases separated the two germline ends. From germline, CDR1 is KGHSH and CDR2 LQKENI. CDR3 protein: CASSPGDSTYQETQYF. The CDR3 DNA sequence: TGTGCCAGCTCACCAGGGGACTCCACGTACCAAGAGACCCAGTACTTC. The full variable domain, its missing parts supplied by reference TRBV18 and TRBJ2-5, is NAGVMQNPRHLVRRRGQEARLRCSPMKGHSHVYWYRQLPEEGLKFMVYLQKENIIDESGMPKERFSAEFPKEGPSILRIQQVVRGDSAAYFCASSPGDSTYQETQYFGPGTRLLVL.

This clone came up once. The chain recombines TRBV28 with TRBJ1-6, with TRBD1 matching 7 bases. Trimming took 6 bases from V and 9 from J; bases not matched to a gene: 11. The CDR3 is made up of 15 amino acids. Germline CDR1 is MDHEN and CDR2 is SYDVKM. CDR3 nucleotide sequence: TGTGCCAGCAGCCCCTCCGGGACAGTCGTTTCACCCCTCCACTTT. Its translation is CASSPSGTVVSPLHF.

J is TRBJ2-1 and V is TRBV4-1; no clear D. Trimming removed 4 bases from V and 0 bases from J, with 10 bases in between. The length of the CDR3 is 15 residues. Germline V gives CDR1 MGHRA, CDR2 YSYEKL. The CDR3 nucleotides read TGCGCCAGCAGCCCCCGCGAAAGCTCCTACAATGAGCAGTTCTTC. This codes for CASSPRESSYNEQFF.

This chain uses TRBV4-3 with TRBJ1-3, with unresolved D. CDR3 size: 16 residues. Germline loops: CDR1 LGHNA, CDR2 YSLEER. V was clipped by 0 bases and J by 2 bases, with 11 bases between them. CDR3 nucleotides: TGCGCCAGCAGCCAAGATTGGACTAACCCTGGAAACACCATATATTTT. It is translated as CASSQDWTNPGNTIYF.

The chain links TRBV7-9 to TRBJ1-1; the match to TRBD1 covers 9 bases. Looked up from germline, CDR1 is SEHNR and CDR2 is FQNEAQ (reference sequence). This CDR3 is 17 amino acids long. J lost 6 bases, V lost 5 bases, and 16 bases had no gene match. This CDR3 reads CASSPRGPGTGIAEAFF. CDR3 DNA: TGTGCCAGCAGCCCGAGGGGGCCCGGGACAGGGATTGCTGAAGCTTTCTTT.

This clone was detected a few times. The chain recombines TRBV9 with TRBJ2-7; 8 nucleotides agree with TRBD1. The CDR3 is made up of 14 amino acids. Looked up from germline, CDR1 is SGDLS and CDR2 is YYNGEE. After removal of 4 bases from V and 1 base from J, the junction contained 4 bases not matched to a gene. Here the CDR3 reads CASSKQGGSYEQYF. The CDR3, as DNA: TGTGCCAGCAGCAAACAGGGGGGTTCCTACGAGCAGTACTTC.

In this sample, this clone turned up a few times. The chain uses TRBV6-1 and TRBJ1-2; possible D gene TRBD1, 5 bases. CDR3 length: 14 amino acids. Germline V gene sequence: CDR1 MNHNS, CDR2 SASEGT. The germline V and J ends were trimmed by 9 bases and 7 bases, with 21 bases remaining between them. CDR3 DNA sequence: TGTGCCAGTCTTAGGACGGTAAACCAGGGTGGCTACACCTTC. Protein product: CASLRTVNQGGYTF.

As DNA, the CDR3 is TGCGCCAGCAGTGAAGCCAGGGCATACACCTTC. This gives the protein CASSEARAYTF. The J gene is TRBJ1-2, the V gene TRBV10-2, with D perhaps matching TRBD1 (5 bases). Trimming left V 3 bases short and J 11 bases short, with 10 bases between. The germline CDR1 and CDR2 sequences are WSHSY and SAAADI. The CDR3 runs 11 residues.

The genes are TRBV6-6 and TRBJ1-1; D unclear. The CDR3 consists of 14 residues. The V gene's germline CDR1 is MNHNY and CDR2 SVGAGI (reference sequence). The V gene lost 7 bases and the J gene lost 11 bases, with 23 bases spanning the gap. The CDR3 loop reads CASKPRREGMGAFF. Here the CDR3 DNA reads TGTGCCAGCAAGCCCAGGAGGGAGGGCATGGGGGCTTTCTTT.

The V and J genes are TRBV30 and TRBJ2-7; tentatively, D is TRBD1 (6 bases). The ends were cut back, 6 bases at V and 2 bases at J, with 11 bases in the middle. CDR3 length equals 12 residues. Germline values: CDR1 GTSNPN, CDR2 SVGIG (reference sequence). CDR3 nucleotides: TGTGCCTGCCGGGACAATCCCTACGAGCAGTACTTC. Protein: CACRDNPYEQYF.

The CDR3 sequence is CASSPDSSGGANVLTF. The CDR3 DNA reads TGCGCCAGCAGCCCGGACAGTTCTGGTGGGGCCAACGTCCTGACTTTC. The rearrangement links TRBV5-1 to TRBJ2-6; possible D gene TRBD1, 6 bases. Trimming left V 4 bases short and J 3 bases short, with 14 bases between. Germline V CDR1 and CDR2: SGHRS, YFSETQ. CDR3 length: 16 residues.

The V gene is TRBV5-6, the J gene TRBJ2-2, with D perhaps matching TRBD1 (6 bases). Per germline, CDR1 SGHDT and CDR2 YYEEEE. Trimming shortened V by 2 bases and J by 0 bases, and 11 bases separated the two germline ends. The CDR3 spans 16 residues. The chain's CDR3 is CASSLGRQANTGELFF. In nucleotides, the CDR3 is TGTGCCAGCAGCTTAGGGAGACAGGCGAACACCGGGGAGCTGTTTTTT.

CDR3 region: CASRIGGGENEQFF. In nucleotides, the CDR3 is TGCGCCAGCAGGATAGGGGGCGGTGAAAATGAGCAGTTCTTC. The chain carries TRBV5-1 and TRBJ2-1, with 7 bases fitting TRBD1. Germline CDR1 reads SGHRS; CDR2 reads YFSETQ. CDR3 length equals 14 residues. With 5 bases clipped from V and 7 bases from J, the junction kept 9 bases outside the gene matches. The full variable domain, rest sourced from reference TRBV5-1 and TRBJ2-1, is KAGVTQTPRYLIKTRGQQVTLSCSPISGHRSVSWYQQTPGQGLQFLFEYFSETQRNKGNFPGRFSGRQFSNSRSEMNVSTLELGDSALYLCASRIGGGENEQFFGPGTRLTVL.

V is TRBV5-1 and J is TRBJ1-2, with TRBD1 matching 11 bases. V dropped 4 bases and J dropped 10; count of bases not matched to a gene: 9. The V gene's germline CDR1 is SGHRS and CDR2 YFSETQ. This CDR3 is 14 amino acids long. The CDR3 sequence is CASSPGGTGGVYTF. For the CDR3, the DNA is TGCGCCAGCAGCCCCGGAGGGACAGGGGGGGTCTACACCTTC.

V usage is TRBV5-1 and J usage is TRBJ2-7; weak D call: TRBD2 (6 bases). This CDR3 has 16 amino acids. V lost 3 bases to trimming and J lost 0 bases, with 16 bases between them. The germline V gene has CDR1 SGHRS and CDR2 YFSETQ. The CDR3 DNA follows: TGCGCCAGCAGCTCCGGACTACTTAAACTCTCCTACGAGCAGTACTTC. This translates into CASSSGLLKLSYEQYF.

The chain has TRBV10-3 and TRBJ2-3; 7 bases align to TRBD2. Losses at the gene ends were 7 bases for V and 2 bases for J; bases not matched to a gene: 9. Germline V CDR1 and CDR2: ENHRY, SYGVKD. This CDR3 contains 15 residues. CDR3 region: CAINSGREPTDTQYF. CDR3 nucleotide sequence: TGTGCCATCAACTCCGGGCGGGAGCCCACAGATACGCAGTATTTT.

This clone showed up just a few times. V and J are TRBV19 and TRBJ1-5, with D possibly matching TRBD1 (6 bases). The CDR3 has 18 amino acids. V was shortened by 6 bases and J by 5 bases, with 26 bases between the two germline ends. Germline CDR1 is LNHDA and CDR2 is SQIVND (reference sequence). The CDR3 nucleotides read TGTGCCAGTAGATTAGGACAGAACTTTTTTGCAAGCGATCAGCCCCAGCATTTT. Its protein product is CASRLGQNFFASDQPQHF.